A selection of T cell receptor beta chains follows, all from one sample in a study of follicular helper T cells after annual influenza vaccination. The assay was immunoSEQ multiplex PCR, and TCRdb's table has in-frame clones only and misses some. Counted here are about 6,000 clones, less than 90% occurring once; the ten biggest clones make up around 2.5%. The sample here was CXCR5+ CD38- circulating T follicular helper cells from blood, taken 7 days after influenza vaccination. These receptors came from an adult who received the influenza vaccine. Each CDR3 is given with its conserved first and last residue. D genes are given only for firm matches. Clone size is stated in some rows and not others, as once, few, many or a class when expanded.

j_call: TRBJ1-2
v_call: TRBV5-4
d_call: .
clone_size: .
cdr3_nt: TGTGCCAGCAGCTTGCAAACAGGCTATGGCTACACCTTC
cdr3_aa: CASSLQTGYGYTF

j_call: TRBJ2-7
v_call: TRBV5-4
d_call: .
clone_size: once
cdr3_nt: TGTGCCAGCAGCTTGGCTGGCGTCTACGAGCAGTACTTC
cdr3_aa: CASSLAGVYEQYF

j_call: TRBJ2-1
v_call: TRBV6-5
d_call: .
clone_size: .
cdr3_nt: TGTGCCAGCAGTTACTCTGACAGCTCCTACAATGAGCAGTTCTTC
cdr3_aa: CASSYSDSSYNEQFF

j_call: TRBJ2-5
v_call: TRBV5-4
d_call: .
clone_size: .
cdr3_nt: TGTGCCAGCAGCTTGGAGGGGGCGGGGGAGACCCAGTACTTC
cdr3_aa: CASSLEGAGETQYF

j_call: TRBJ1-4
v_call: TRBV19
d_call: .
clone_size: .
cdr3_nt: TGTGCCAGTAGTATATTTGGGGAATCTACTAATGAAAAACTGTTTTTT
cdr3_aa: CASSIFGESTNEKLFF

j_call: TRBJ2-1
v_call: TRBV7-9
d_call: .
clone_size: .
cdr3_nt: TGTGCCAGCAGCCGCACGCCTAGCGAGTCCTACAATGAGCAGTTCTTC
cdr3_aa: CASSRTPSESYNEQFF

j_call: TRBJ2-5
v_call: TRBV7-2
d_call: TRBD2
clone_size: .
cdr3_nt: TGTGCCAGCAGCCCCGTCGGGGGGGGTAACCAAGAGACCCAGTACTTC
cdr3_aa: CASSPVGGGNQETQYF

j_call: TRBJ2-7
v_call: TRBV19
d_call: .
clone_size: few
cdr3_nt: TGTGCCAGTAGTGCGGGCTACGAGCAGTACTTC
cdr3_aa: CASSAGYEQYF

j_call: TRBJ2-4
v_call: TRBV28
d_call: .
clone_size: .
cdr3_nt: TGTGCCAGCAGTTTCAGACGTTCTGCCAAAAACATTCAGTACTTC
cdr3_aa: CASSFRRSAKNIQYF

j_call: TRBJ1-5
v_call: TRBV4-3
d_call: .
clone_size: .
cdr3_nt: TGCGCCAGCAGCCAAGATAGGTTGTCGGGGGCCCAGCATTTT
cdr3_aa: CASSQDRLSGAQHF

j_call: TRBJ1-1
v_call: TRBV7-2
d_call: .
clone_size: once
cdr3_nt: TGTGCCAGCAGCTTAGAGGATTTGGACACTGAAGCTTTCTTT
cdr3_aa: CASSLEDLDTEAFF